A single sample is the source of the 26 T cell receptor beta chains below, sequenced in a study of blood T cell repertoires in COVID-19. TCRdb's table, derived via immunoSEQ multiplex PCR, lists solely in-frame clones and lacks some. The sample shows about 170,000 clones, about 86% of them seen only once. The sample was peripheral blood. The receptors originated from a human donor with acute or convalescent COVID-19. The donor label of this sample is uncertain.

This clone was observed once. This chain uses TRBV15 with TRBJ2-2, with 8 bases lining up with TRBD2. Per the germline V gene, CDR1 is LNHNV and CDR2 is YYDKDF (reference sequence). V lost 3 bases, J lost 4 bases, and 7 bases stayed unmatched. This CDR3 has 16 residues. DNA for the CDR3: TGTGCCACCAGCAGGCCAGCGGGGGATCTCACCGGGGAGCTGTTTTTT. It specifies CATSRPAGDLTGELFF.

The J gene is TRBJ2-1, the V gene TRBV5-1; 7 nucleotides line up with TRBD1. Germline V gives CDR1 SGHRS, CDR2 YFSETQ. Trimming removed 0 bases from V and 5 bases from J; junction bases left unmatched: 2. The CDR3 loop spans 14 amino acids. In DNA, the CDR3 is TGCGCCAGCAGCTTGGCCGGGACAGACAATGAGCAGTTCTTC. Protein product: CASSLAGTDNEQFF.

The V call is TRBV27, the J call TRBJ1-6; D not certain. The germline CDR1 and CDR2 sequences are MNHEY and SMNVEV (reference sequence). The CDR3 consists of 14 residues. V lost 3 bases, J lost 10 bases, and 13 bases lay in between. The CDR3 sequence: CASSFGQSLSPLHF. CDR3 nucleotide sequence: TGTGCCAGCAGTTTTGGCCAGTCGTTGTCACCCCTCCACTTT.

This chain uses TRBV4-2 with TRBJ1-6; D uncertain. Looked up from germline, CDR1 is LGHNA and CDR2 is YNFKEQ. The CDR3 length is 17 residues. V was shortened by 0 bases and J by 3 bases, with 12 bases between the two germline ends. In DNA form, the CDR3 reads TGTGCCAGCAGCCAAGATATCCCAGCGAACTATAATTCACCCCTCCACTTT. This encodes CASSQDIPANYNSPLHF.

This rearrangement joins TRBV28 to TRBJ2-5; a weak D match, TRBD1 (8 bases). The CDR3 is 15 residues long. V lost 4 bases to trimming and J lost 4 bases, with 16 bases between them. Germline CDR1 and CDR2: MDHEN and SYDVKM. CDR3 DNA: TGTGCCAGCAGTTCCCAGGGGGCGGGGGTAGAGACCCAGTACTTC. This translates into CASSSQGAGVETQYF.

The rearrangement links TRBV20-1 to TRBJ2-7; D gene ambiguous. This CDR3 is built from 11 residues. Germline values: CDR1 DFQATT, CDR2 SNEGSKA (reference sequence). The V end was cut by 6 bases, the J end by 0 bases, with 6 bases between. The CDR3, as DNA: TGCAGTGCGCGGTCCTCCTACGAGCAGTACTTC. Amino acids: CSARSSYEQYF.

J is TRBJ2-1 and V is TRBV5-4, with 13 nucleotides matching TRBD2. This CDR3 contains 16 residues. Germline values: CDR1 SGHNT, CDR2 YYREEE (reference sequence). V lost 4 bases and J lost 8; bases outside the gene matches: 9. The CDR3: CASSPGLAGTQYEQFF. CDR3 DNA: TGTGCCAGCAGCCCGGGACTAGCGGGGACCCAGTATGAGCAGTTCTTC.

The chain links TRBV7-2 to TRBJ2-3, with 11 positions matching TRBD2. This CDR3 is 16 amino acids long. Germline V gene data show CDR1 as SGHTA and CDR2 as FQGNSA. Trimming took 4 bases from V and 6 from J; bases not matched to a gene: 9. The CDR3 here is CASSYVSGGAGDTQYF. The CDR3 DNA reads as TGTGCCAGCAGCTATGTTAGCGGGGGGGCCGGGGATACGCAGTATTTT.

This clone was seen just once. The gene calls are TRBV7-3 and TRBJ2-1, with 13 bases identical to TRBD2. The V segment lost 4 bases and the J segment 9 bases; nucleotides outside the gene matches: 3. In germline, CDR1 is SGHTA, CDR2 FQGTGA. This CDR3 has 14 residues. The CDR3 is CASSSLAGGSEQFF. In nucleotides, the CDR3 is TGTGCCAGCAGCTCACTAGCGGGGGGGAGTGAGCAGTTCTTC.

Written as DNA, the CDR3 is TGTGCCAGCACTGACAGGGGAAGGGGCTACGAGCAGTACTTC. Amino acids: CASTDRGRGYEQYF. The rearrangement uses TRBV19 and TRBJ2-7; 8 bases match TRBD1. CDR1 and CDR2 from the germline V gene are LNHDA and SQIVND (reference sequence). CDR3 length: 14 residues. Trimming at V came to 9 bases and at J to 3 bases, leaving 10 bases not matched to a gene.

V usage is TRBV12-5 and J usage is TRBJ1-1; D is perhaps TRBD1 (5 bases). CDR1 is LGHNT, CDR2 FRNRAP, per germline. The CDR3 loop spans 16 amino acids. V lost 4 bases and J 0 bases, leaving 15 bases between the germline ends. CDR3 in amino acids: CASGSAAWGVNTEAFF. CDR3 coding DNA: TGTGCTAGTGGTTCGGCCGCGTGGGGGGTGAACACTGAAGCTTTCTTT.

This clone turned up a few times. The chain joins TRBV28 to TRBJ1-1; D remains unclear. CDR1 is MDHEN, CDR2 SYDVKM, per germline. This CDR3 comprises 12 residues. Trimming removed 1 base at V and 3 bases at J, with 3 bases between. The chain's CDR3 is CASSLLYTEAFF. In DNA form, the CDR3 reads TGTGCCAGCAGTTTATTATACACTGAAGCTTTCTTT. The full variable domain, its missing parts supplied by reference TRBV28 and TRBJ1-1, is DVKVTQSSRYLVKRTGEKVFLECVQDMDHENMFWYRQDPGLGLRLIYFSYDVKMKEKGDIPEGYSVSREKKERFSLILESASTNQTSMYLCASSLLYTEAFFGQGTRLTVV.

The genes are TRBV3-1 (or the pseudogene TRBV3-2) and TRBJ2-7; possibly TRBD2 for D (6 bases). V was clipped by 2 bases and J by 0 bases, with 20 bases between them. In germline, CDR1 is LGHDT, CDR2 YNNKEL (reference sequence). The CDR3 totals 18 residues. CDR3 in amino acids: CASSQYQGGLYVSYEQYF. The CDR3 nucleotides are TGTGCCAGCAGCCAATACCAAGGAGGGTTGTACGTCTCCTACGAGCAGTACTTC.

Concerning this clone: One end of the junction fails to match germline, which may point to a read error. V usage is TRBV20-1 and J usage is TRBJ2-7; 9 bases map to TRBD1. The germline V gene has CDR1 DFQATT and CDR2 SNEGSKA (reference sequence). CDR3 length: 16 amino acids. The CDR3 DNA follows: TGCAGTGCTAGTATCCCAACAGGGGGCCTCTCCGACGAGCAGTACTTC. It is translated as CSASIPTGGLSDEQYF.

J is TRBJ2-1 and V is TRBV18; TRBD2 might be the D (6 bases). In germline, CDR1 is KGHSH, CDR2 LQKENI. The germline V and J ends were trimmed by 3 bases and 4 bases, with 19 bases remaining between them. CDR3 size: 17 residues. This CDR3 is CASSPRRGDPSYNEQFF. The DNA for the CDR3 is TGTGCCAGCTCACCTAGGCGGGGAGATCCCTCTTACAATGAGCAGTTCTTC.

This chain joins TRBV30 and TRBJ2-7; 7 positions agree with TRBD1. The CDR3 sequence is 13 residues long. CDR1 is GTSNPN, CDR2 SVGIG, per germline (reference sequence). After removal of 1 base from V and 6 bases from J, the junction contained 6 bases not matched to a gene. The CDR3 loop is CAWSGQGTGEQYF. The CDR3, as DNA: TGTGCCTGGAGTGGACAGGGAACCGGCGAGCAGTACTTC. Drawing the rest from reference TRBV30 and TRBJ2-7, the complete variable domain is SQTIHQWPATLVQPVGSPLSLECTVEGTSNPNLYWYRQAAGRGLQLLFYSVGIGQISSEVPQNLSASRPQDRQFILSSKKLLLSDSGFYLCAWSGQGTGEQYFGPGTRLTVT.

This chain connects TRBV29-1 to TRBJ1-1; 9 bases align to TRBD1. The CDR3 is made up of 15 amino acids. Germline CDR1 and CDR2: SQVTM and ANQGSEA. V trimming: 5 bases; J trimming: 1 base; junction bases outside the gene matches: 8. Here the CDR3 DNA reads TGCAGCGTTAGTACAGGGGGCTCGGGGAACACTGAAGCTTTCTTT. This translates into CSVSTGGSGNTEAFF.

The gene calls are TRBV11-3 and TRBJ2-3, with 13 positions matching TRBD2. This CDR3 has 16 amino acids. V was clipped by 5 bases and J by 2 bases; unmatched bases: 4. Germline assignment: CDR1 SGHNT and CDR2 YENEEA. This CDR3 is CASSLGTSGNTDTQYF. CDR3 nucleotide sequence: TGTGCCAGCAGCCTAGGGACTAGCGGGAACACAGATACGCAGTATTTT.

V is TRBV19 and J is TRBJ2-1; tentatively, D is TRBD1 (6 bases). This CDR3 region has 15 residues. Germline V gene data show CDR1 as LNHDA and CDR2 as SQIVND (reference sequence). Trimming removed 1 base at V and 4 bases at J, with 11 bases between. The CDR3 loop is CASSIAQGTYNEQFF. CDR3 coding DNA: TGTGCCAGTAGTATAGCCCAGGGGACGTACAATGAGCAGTTCTTC.

CDR3 in amino acids: CASSPQVGGASDTQYF. For the CDR3, the DNA is TGTGCCAGCAGCCCCCAGGTCGGGGGGGCCTCAGATACGCAGTATTTT. The chain employs TRBV7-9 and TRBJ2-3; 8 bases are shared with TRBD2. This CDR3 region has 16 residues. The germline V gene has CDR1 SEHNR and CDR2 FQNEAQ (reference sequence). The V gene end was trimmed by 5 bases and the J gene end by 4 bases; junction bases not matched to a gene: 11.

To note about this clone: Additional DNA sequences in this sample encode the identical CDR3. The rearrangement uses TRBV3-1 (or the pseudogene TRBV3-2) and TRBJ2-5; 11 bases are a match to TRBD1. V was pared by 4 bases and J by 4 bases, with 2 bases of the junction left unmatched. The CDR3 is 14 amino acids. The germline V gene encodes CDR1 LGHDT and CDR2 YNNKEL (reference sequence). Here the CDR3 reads CASSPGTGGETQYF. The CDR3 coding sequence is TGTGCCAGCAGCCCCGGGACAGGGGGAGAGACCCAGTACTTC.

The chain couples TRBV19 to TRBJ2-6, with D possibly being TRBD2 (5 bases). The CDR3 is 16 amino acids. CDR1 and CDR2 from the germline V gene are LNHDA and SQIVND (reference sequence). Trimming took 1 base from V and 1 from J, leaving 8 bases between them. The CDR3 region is CASSIVEGSGANVLTF. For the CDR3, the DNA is TGTGCCAGTAGTATAGTAGAGGGTTCTGGGGCCAACGTCCTGACTTTC.

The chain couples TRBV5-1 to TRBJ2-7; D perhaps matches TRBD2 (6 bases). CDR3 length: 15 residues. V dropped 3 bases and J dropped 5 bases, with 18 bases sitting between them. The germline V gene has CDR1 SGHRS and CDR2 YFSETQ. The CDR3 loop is CASSSLRGADHEQYF. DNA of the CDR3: TGCGCCAGCAGCTCCCTCCGCGGGGCAGACCACGAGCAGTACTTC.

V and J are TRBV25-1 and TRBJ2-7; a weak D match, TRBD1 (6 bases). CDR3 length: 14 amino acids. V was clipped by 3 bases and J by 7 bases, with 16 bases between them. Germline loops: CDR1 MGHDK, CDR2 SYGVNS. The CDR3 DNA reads TGTGCCAGCAGTGACCCGGGACAAGAAAAGGAGCAGTACTTC. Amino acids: CASSDPGQEKEQYF.

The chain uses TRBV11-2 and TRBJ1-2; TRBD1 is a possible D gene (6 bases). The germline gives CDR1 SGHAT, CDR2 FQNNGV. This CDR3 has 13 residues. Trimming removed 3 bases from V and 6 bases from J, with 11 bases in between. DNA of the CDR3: TGTGCCAGCAGCTTTACAGGGACCGATGGCTACACCTTC. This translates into CASSFTGTDGYTF.

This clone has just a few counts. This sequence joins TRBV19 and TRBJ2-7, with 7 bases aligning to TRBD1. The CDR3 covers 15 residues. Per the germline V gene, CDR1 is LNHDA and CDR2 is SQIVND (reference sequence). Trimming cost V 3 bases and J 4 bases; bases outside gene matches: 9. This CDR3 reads CASSMVQTGRYEQYF. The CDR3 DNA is TGTGCCAGTAGTATGGTCCAGACAGGGAGATACGAGCAGTACTTC.